This T cell receptor beta chain was obtained from a study of shared clonotypes between healthy human individuals. Assay: immunoSEQ multiplex PCR; the TCRdb copy retains only in-frame clones and omits some. The sample carries some 660,000 clones, approximately 73% recorded once. The germline V gene has CDR1 SGHAT and CDR2 FQNNGV. The CDR3 is made up of 15 amino acids. J lost 7 bases, V lost 5 bases, and 9 bases had no gene match. This chain uses TRBV11-2 with TRBJ1-4; TRBD1 matches at 8 bases. What was sequenced was memory CD4+ T cells sorted from blood. Subset given: CD45RA-negative fraction. This clonotype was sampled from a woman under 40 in good health. The CDR3 coding sequence is TGTGCCAGCAGCACACCCAGGGGGCGCGGTGAAAAACTGTTTTTT. This sequence encodes CASSTPRGRGEKLFF.